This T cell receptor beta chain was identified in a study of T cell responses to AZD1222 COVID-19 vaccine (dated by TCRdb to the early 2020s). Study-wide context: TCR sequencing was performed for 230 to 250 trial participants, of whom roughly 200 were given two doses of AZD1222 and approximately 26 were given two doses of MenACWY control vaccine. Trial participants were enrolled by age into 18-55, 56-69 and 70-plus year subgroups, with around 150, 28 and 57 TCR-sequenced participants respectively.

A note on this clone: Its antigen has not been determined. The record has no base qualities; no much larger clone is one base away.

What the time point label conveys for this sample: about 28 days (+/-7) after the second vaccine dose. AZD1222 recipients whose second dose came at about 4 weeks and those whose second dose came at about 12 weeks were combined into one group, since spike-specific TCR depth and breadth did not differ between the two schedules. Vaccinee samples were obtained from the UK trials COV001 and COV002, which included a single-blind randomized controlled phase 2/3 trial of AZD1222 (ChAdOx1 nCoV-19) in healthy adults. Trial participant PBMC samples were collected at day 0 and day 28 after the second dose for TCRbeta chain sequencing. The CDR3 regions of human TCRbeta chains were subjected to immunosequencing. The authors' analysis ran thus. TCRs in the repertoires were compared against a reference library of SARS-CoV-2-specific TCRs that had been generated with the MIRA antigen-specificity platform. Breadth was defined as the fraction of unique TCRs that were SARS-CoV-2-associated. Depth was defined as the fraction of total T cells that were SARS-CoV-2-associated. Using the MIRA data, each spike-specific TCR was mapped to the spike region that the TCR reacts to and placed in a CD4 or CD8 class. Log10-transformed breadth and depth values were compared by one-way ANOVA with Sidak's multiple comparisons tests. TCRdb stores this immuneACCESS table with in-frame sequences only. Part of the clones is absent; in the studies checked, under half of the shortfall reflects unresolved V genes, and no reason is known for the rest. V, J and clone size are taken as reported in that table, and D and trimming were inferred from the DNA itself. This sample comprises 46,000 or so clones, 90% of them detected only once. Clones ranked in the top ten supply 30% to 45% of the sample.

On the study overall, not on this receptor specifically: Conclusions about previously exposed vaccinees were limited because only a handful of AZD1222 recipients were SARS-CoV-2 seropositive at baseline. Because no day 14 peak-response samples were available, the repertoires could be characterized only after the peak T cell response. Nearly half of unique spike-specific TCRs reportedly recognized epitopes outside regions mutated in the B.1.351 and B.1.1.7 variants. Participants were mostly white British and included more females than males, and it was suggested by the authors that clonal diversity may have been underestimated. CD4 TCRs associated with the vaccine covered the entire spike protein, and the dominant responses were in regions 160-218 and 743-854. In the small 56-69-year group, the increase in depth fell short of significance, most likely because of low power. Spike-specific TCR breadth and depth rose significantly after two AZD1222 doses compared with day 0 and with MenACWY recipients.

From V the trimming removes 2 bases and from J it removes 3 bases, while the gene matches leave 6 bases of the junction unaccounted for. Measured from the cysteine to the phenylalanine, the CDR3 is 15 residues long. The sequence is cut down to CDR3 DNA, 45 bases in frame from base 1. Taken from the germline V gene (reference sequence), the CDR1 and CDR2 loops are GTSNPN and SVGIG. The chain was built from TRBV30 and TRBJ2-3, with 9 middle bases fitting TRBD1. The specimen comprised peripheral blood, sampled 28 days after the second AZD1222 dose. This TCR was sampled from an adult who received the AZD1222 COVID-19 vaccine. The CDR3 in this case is CAWSKTGTGTDTQYF. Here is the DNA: TGTGCCTGGAGTAAAACCGGGACAGGGACAGATACGCAGTATTTT.